Presented here are 2 T cell receptor beta chains from one specimen sequenced in a study of blood T cell repertoires in COVID-19. Sequenced by immunoSEQ multiplex PCR; TCRdb stores in-frame clones only, minus some. Of tens of thousands of clones listed, 70% to 80% are singletons. The specimen was peripheral blood. These receptors originate from a man aged 65-85 years with active or convalescent COVID-19.

This clone was detected many times. In DNA form, the CDR3 reads TGCGCCAGCAGCTTAAGTCTTGCGGGCCCGGTGGGCGAGCAGTACTTC. Its protein product is CASSLSLAGPVGEQYF. This chain uses TRBV5-1 with TRBJ2-7, with D possibly matching TRBD2 (5 bases). V lost 2 bases and J 6 bases, leaving 21 bases between the germline ends. This CDR3 is 16 amino acids long. Per germline, CDR1 SGHRS and CDR2 YFSETQ.

The chain couples TRBV6-5 to TRBJ1-2, with 7 nucleotides matching TRBD1. The CDR3 totals 13 residues. With 8 bases clipped from V and 4 bases from J, the junction kept 7 bases outside the gene matches. Germline CDR1 MNHEY, CDR2 SVGAGI. CDR3 sequence: CASLKGDSYGYTF. DNA for the CDR3: TGTGCCAGCTTAAAGGGGGACAGCTATGGCTACACCTTC.